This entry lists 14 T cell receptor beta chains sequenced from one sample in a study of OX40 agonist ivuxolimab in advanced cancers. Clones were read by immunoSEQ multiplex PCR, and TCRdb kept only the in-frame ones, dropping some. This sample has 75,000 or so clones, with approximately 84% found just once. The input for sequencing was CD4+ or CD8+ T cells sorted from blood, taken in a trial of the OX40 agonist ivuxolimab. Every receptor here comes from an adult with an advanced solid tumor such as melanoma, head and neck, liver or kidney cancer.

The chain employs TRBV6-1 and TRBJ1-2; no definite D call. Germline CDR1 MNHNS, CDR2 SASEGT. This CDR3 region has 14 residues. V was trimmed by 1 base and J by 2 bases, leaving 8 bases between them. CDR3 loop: CASSEVGGNYGYTF. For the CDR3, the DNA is TGTGCCAGCAGTGAAGTGGGAGGGAACTATGGCTACACCTTC.

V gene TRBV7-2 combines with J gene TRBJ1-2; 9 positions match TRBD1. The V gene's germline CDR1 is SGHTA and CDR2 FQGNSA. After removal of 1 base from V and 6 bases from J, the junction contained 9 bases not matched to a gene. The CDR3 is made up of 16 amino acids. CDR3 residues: CASSLDRGPGHNGYTF. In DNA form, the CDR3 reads TGTGCCAGCAGCTTAGACAGGGGGCCCGGCCATAATGGCTACACCTTC.

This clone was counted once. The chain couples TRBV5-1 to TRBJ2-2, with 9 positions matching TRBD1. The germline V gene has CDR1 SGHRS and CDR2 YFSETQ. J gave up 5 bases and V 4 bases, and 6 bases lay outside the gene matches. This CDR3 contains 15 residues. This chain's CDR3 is CASSLDGQGTGELFF. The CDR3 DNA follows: TGCGCCAGCAGCCTCGATGGACAGGGGACCGGGGAGCTGTTTTTT.

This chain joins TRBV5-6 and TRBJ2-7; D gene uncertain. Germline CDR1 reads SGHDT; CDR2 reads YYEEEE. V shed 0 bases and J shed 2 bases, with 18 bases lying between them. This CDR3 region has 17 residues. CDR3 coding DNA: TGTGCCAGCAGCTTGGCCTTTTTTGCACTTACCCCCTACGAGCAGTACTTC. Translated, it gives CASSLAFFALTPYEQYF.

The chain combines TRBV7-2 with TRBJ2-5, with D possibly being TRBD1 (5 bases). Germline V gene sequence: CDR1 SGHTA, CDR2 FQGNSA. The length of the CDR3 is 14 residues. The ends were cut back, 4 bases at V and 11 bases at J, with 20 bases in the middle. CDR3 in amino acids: CASSWGVSISEQYF. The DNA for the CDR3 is TGTGCCAGCAGCTGGGGCGTGTCGATCTCGGAGCAGTACTTC.

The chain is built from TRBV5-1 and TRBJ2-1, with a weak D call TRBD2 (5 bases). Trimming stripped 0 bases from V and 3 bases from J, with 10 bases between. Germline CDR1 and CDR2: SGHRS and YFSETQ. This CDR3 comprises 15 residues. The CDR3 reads CASSLDGLDYNEQFF. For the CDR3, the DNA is TGCGCCAGCAGCTTGGACGGACTTGACTACAATGAGCAGTTCTTC.

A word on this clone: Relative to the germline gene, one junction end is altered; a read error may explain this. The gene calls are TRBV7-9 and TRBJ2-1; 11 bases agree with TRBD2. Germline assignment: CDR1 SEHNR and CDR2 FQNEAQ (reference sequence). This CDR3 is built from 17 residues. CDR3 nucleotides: TGTGCCAGCAGCTCATTTGGACTAGCGGGTATCTACAACGAGCAGTTCTTC. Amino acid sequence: CASSSFGLAGIYNEQFF.

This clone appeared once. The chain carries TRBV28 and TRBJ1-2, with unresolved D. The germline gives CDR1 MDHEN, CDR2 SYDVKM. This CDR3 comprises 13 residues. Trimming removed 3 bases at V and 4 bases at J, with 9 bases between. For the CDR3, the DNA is TGTGCCAGCAGTTTTCAGGTTCTCTATGGCTACACCTTC. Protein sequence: CASSFQVLYGYTF.

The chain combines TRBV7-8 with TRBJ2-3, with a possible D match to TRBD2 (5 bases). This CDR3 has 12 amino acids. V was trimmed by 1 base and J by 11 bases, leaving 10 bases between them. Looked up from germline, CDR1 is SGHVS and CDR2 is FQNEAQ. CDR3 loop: CASSLVRTEQYF. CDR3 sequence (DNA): TGTGCCAGCAGCTTAGTTAGGACTGAGCAGTATTTT. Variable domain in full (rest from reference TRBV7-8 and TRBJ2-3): GAGVSQSPRYKVAKRGQDVALRCDPISGHVSLFWYQQALGQGPEFLTYFQNEAQLDKSGLPSDRFFAERPEGSVSTLKIQRTQQEDSAVYLCASSLVRTEQYFGPGTRLTVL.

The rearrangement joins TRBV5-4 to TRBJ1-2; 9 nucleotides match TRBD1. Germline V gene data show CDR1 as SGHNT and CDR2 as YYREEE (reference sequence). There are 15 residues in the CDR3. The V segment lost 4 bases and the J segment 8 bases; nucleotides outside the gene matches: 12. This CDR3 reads CASSLATGGGLGYTF. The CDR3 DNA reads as TGTGCCAGCAGCCTCGCTACAGGGGGCGGATTAGGCTACACCTTC. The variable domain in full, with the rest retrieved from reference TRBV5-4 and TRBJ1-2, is ETGVTQSPTHLIKTRGQQVTLRCSSQSGHNTVSWYQQALGQGPQFIFQYYREEENGRGNFPPRFSGLQFPNYSSELNVNALELDDSALYLCASSLATGGGLGYTFGSGTRLTVV.

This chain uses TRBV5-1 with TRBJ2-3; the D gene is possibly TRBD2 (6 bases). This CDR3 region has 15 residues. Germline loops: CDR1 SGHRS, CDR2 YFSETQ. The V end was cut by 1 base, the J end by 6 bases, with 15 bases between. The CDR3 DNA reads TGCGCCAGCAGCTTGACGGGGACTCCGGGGGATACGCAGTATTTT. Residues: CASSLTGTPGDTQYF.

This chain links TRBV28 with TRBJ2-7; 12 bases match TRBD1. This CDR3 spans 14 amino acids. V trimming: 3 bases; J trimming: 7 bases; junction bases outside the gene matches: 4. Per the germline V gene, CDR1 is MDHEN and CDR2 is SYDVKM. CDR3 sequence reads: CASSFGTGGWEQYF. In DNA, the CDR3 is TGTGCCAGCAGTTTCGGGACAGGGGGCTGGGAGCAGTACTTC.

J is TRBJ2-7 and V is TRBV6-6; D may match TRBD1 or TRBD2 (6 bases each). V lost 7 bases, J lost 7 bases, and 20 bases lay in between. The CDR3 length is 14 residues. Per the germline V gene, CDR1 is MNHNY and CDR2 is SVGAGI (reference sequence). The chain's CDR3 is CASTSPSGAREQYF. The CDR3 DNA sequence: TGTGCCAGCACCTCCCCATCGGGGGCGCGGGAGCAGTACTTC.

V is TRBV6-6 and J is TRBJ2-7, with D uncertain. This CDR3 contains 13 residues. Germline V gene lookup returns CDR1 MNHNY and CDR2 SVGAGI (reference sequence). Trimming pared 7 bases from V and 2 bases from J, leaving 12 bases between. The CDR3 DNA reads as TGTGCCAGCACAGGCGTTACCACCTACGAGCAGTACTTC. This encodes CASTGVTTYEQYF.